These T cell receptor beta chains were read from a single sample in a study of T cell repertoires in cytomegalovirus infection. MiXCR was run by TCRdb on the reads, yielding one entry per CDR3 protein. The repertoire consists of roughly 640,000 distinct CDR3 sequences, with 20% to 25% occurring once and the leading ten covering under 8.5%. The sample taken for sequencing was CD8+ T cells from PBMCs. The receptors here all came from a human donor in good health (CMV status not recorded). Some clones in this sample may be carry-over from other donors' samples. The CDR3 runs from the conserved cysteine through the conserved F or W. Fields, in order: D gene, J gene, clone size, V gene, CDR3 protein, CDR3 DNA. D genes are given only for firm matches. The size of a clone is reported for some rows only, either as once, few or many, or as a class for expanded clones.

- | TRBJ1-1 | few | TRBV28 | CASSFIMDPGERLFTEAFF | TGTGCCAGCAGTTTTATAATGGACCCCGGAGAAAGGCTCTTCACTGAAGCTTTCTTT
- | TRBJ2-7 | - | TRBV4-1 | CASSHYDNYEQYF | TGCGCCAGCAGCCATTATGACAACTACGAGCAGTACTTC
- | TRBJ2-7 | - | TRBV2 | CASSPPDTVGLPREDEQYF | TGTGCCAGCAGCCCCCCAGACACCGTAGGACTGCCAAGAGAGGACGAGCAGTACTTC
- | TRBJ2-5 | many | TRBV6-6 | CASSSDRGEETQYF | TGTGCCAGCAGCTCCGACAGAGGGGAAGAGACCCAGTACTTC
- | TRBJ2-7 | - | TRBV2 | CASLTPKAYEQYF | TGTGCCAGCTTGACGCCCAAAGCCTACGAGCAGTACTTC
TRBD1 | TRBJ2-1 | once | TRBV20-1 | CSARDRYRGRFGEQFF | TGCAGTGCTAGAGACCGCTACAGGGGTCGGTTTGGGGAGCAGTTCTTC
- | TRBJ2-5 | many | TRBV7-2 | CASSLAFGAPAETQYF | TGTGCCAGCAGCTTAGCGTTTGGGGCCCCGGCCGAGACCCAGTACTTC
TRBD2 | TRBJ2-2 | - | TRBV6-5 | CASKGLAGGNTGELFF | TGTGCCAGCAAAGGACTAGCGGGGGGAAACACCGGGGAGCTGTTTTTT
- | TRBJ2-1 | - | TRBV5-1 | CASSPWREQYNEQFF | TGCGCCAGCAGCCCTTGGAGGGAGCAATACAATGAGCAGTTCTTC
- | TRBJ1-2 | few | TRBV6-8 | CASSYSGHGGYTF | TGTGCCAGCAGTTACTCTGGGCACGGTGGCTACACCTTC
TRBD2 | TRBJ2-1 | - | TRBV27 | CASRLGLAGANEQFF | TGTGCCAGCAGGCTGGGACTAGCGGGGGCTAATGAGCAGTTCTTC
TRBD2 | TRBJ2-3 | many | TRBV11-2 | CASSLGRAGGPDTQYF | TGTGCCAGCAGCTTAGGGAGAGCGGGGGGGCCAGATACGCAGTATTTT